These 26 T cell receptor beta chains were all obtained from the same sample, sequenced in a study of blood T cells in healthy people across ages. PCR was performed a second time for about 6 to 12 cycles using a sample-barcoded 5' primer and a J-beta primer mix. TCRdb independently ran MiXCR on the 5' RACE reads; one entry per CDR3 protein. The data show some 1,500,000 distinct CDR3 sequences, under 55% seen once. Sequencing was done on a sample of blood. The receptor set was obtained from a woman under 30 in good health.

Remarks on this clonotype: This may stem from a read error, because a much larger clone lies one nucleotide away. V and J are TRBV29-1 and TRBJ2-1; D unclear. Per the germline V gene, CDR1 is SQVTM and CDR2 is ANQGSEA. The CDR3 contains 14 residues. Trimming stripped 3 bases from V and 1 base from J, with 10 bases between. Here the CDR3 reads CSVEWASSYNEQFF. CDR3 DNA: TGCAGCGTTGAGTGGGCCTCTTCCTACAATGAGCAGTTCTTC.

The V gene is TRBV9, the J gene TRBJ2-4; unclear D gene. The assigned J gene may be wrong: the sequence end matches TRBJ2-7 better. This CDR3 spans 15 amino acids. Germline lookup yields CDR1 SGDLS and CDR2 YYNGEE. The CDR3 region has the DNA TGTGCCAGCAGCGAGTTTGCCGGTGAGGCCTGCGAGCAGTACTTC. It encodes CASSEFAGEACEQYF.

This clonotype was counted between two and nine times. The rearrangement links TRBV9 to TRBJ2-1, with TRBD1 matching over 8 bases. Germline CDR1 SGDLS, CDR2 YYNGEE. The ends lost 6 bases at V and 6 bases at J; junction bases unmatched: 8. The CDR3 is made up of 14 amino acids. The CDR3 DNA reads TGTGCCAGCACCCGGACAGGGTCCGGCAATGAGCAGTTCTTC. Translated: CASTRTGSGNEQFF.

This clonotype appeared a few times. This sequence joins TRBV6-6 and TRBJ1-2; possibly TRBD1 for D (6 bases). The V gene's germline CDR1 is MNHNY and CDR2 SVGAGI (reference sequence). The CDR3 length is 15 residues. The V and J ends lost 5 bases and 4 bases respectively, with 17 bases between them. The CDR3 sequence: CASSPTTGFSYGYTF. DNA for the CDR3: TGTGCCAGCAGTCCCACTACAGGGTTTTCCTATGGCTACACCTTC.

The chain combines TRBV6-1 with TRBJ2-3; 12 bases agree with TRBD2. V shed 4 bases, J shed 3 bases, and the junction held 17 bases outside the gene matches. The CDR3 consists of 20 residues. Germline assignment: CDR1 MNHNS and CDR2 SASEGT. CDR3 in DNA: TGTGCCAGCAGTGCCTGGACAGGAGCTCGGACTAGCGGGACGACAGATACGCAGTATTTT. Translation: CASSAWTGARTSGTTDTQYF.

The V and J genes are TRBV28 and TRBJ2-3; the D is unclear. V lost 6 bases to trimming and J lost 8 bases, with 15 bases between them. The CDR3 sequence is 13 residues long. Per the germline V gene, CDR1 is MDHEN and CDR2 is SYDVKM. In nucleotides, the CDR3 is TGTGCCAGCAGCGACCCTTCTATGGGTACGCAGTATTTT. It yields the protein CASSDPSMGTQYF.

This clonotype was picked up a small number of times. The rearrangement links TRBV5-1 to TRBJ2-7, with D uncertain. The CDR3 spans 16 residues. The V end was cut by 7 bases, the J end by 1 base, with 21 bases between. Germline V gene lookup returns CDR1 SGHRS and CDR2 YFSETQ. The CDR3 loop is CASRFILKDRSYEQYF. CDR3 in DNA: TGCGCCAGCCGATTCATTCTAAAGGACCGTTCCTACGAGCAGTACTTC.

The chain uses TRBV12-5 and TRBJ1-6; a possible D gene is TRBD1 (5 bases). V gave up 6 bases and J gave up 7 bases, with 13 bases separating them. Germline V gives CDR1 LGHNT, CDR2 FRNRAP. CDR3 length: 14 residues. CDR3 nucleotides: TGTGCTAGTGGCCCGACAGCGGGGAATTCACCCCTCCACTTT. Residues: CASGPTAGNSPLHF.

This CDR3 reads CASSLRRQYGYTF. The DNA for the CDR3 is TGTGCCAGCAGCTTAAGGAGGCAATACGGCTACACCTTC. V usage is TRBV11-2 and J usage is TRBJ1-2; D ambiguous. Trimming took 2 bases from V and 8 from J, leaving 12 bases between them. The CDR3 totals 13 residues. Germline CDR1 reads SGHAT; CDR2 reads FQNNGV.

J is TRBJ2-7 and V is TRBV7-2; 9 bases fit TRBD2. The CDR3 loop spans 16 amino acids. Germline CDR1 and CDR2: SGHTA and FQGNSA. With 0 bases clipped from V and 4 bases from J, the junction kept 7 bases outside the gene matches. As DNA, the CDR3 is TGTGCCAGCAGCTTAGCCGCTAGCGGGAAGGTGTACGAGCAGTACTTC. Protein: CASSLAASGKVYEQYF.

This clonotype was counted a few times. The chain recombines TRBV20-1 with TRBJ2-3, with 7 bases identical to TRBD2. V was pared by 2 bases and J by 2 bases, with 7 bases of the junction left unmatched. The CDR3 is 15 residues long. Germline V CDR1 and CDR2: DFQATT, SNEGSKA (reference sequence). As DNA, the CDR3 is TGCAGTGCTAGATTCTCTAGCGGCTACACAGATACGCAGTATTTT. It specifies CSARFSSGYTDTQYF.

This CDR3 is CASSQAPAYGGYTF. CDR3 nucleotide sequence: TGTGCCAGCAGTCAGGCCCCTGCATACGGTGGCTACACCTTC. The chain recombines TRBV6-2 or TRBV6-3 with TRBJ1-2; D not certain. This CDR3 spans 14 amino acids. V gave up 5 bases and J gave up 7 bases, with 17 bases separating them. In germline, CDR1 is MNHEY, CDR2 SVGEGT.

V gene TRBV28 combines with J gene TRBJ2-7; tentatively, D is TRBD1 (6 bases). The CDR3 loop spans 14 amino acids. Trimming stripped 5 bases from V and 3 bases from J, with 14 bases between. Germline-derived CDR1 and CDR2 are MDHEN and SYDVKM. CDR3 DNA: TGTGCCAGCAGTGTCACAGGGTTTGTCTACGAGCAGTACTTC. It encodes CASSVTGFVYEQYF.

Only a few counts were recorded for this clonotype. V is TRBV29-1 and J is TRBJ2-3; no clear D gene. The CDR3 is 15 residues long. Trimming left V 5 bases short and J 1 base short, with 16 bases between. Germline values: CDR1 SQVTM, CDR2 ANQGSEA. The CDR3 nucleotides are TGCAGCGTTAGGATAGGCGGTGGGGGCACAGATACGCAGTATTTT. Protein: CSVRIGGGGTDTQYF.

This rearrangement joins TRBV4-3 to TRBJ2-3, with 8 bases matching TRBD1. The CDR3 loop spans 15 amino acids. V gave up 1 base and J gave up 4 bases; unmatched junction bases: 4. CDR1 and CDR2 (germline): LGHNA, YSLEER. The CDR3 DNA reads TGCGCCAGCAGCCAAGCGGGCAGGGGGCCAGATACGCAGTATTTT. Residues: CASSQAGRGPDTQYF.

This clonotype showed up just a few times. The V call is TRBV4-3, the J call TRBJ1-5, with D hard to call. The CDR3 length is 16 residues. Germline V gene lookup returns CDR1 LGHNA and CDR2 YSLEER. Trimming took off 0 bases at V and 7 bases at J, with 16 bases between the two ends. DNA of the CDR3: TGCGCCAGCAGCCAAGATCTAAGGAGGGTACAACAGCCCCAGCATTTT. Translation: CASSQDLRRVQQPQHF.

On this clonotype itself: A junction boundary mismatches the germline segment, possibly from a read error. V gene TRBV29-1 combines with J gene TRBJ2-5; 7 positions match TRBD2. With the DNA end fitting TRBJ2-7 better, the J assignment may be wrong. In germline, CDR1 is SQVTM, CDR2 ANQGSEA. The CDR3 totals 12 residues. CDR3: CSVEGLGYEQYF. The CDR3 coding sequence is TGCAGCGTCGAAGGACTAGGCTACGAGCAGTACTTC.

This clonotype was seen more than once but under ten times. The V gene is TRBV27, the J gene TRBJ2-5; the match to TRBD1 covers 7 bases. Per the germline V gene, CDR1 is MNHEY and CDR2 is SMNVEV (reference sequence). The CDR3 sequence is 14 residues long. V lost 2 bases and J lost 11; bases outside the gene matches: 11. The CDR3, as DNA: TGTGCCAGCAGTTTAAAGGGACAGCTCTACTCGCAGTACTTC. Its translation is CASSLKGQLYSQYF.

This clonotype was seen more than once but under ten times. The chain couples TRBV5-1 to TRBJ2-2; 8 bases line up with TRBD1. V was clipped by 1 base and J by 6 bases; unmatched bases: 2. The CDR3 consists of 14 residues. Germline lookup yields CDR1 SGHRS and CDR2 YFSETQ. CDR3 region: CASSLRTGPGELFF. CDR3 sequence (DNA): TGCGCCAGCAGCTTGCGGACAGGGCCCGGGGAGCTGTTTTTT.

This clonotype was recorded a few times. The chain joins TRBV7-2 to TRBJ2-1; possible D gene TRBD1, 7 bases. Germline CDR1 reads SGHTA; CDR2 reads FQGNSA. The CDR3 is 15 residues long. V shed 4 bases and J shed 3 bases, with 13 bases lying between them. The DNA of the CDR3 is TGTGCCAGCAGCTCAGGGGGGACCTACTACAATGAGCAGTTCTTC. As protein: CASSSGGTYYNEQFF.

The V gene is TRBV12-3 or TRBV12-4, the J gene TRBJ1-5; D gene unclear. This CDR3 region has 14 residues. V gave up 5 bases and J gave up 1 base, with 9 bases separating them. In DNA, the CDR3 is TGTGCCAGCAGTGTGAGGCCGAGCAATCAGCCCCAGCATTTT. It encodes CASSVRPSNQPQHF.

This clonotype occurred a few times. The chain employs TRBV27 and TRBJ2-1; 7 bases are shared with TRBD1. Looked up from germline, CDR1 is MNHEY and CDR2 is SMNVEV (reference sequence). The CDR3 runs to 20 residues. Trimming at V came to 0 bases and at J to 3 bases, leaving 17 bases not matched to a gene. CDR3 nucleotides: TGTGCCAGCAGTTTATCGGCTCCAAGTAAAGGGACAGTTCTCTACAATGAGCAGTTCTTC. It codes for CASSLSAPSKGTVLYNEQFF.

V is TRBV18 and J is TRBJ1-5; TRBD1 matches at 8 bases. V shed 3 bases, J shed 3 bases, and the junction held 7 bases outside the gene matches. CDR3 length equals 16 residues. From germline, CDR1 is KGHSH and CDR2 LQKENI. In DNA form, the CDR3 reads TGTGCCAGCTCACCGAATGGACAGGGAAACAATCAGCCCCAGCATTTT. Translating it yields CASSPNGQGNNQPQHF.

CDR3 DNA sequence: TGCAGCGGCATCGAGGGCACTGAAGCTTTCTTT. Its translation: CSGIEGTEAFF. The chain combines TRBV29-1 with TRBJ1-1, with no clear D. Germline assignment: CDR1 SQVTM and CDR2 ANQGSEA. The CDR3 covers 11 residues. V lost 7 bases and J lost 4, with 10 bases in between.

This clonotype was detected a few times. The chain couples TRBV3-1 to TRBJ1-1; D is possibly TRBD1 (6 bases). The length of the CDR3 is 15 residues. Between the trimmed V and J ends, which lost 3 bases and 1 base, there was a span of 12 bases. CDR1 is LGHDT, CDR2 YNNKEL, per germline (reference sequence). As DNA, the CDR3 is TGTGCCAGCAGCCACTCCGGGACATCGAACACTGAAGCTTTCTTT. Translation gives CASSHSGTSNTEAFF. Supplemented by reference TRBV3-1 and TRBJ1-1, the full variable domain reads DTAVSQTPKYLVTQMGNDKSIKCEQNLGHDTMYWYKQDSKKFLKIMFSYNNKELIINETVPNRFSPKSPDKAHLNLHINSLELGDSAVYFCASSHSGTSNTEAFFGQGTRLTVV.

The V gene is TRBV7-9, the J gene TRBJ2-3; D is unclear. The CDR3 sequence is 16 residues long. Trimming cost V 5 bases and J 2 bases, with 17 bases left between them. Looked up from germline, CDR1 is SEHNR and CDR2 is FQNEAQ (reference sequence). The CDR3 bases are TGTGCCAGCAGCCTATCCGGGCCTATTCCCACAGATACGCAGTATTTT. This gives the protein CASSLSGPIPTDTQYF. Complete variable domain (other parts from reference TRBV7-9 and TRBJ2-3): DTGVSQNPRHKITKRGQNVTFRCDPISEHNRLYWYRQTLGQGPEFLTYFQNEAQLEKSRLLSDRFSAERPKGSFSTLEIQRTEQGDSAMYLCASSLSGPIPTDTQYFGPGTRLTVL.